A single sample gave rise to the 28 T cell receptor beta chains below, sequenced in a study of T-cell memory formation after mild COVID-19. MiXCR, applied by TCRdb to the 5' RACE reads, yields one record per CDR3 protein. The profile shows about 350,000 distinct CDR3 sequences, around 15% of them singletons. Input material: PBMCs or a T cell subset sorted from them (not recorded which). The receptors derive from a man younger than 35 who had mild COVID-19 (a few samples of this study predate the infection). Cell type and time point are not known.

The V call is TRBV13, the J call TRBJ2-7; 7 bases agree with TRBD1. Germline trimming cut 1 base from V and 2 bases from J; bases unmatched to any gene: 2. This CDR3 has 14 amino acids. Germline-derived CDR1 and CDR2 are PRHDT and FYEKMQ (reference sequence). CDR3 DNA sequence: TGTGCCAGCAGCTTAGTTGGACAGGCCTACGAGCAGTACTTC. It yields the protein CASSLVGQAYEQYF.

The chain employs TRBV7-2 and TRBJ2-3; 7 bases map to TRBD1. The V and J ends lost 7 bases and 0 bases, in that order; junction bases with no gene match: 4. The germline V gene encodes CDR1 SGHTA and CDR2 FQGNSA. The CDR3 runs 14 residues. CDR3 bases: TGTGCCAGCACCGTGGGACAGAGCACAGATACGCAGTATTTT. Its protein product is CASTVGQSTDTQYF. The full variable domain, rest sourced from reference TRBV7-2 and TRBJ2-3, is GAGVSQSPSNKVTEKGKDVELRCDPISGHTALYWYRQSLGQGLEFLIYFQGNSAPDKSGLPSDRFSAERTGGSVSTLTIQRTQQEDSAVYLCASTVGQSTDTQYFGPGTRLTVL.

V is TRBV5-6 and J is TRBJ2-3; 9 bases map to TRBD1. V was clipped by 4 bases and J by 2 bases; unmatched bases: 8. The CDR3 is made up of 16 amino acids. Germline V gene data show CDR1 as SGHDT and CDR2 as YYEEEE. As DNA, the CDR3 is TGTGCCAGCAGCCTACAGGGGGCTGGGAACACAGATACGCAGTATTTT. Protein: CASSLQGAGNTDTQYF.

The chain is built from TRBV6-5 and TRBJ2-7; 7 bases fit TRBD1. The CDR3 spans 14 residues. With V trimmed by 5 bases and J by 5 bases, 9 bases remained unmatched. Per the germline V gene, CDR1 is MNHEY and CDR2 is SVGAGI. In nucleotides, the CDR3 is TGTGCCAGCAGTGAGACAGGGATTTTGGACGAGCAGTACTTC. Translated, it gives CASSETGILDEQYF.

The chain employs TRBV10-2 and TRBJ2-3, with D possibly being TRBD1 (6 bases). This CDR3 spans 13 amino acids. CDR1 is WSHSY and CDR2 is SAAADI in the germline V gene. The V end lost 5 bases, the J end lost 4 bases, and 10 bases lay between the germline ends. CDR3 in amino acids: CASSQGRSDTQYF. As DNA, the CDR3 is TGCGCCAGCAGTCAGGGGCGGTCAGATACGCAGTATTTT.

This chain joins TRBV12-3 or TRBV12-4 and TRBJ2-7; 11 nucleotides agree with TRBD2. Judging by the DNA end, TRBJ2-5 fits better; the J call may be wrong. The CDR3 is 16 amino acids. The CDR3 sequence is CASRHRLAGRKGTQYF. CDR3 sequence (DNA): TGTGCCAGCAGACACAGACTAGCGGGGAGAAAGGGGACCCAGTACTTC.

The V and J genes are TRBV5-1 and TRBJ1-1; tentative D call: TRBD1 (6 bases). The CDR3 consists of 14 residues. V was shortened by 7 bases and J by 4 bases, with 17 bases between the two germline ends. The V gene's germline CDR1 is SGHRS and CDR2 YFSETQ. CDR3 amino acids: CASLQGSESTEAFF. The CDR3 DNA follows: TGCGCCAGCCTCCAGGGGTCGGAGAGCACTGAAGCTTTCTTT.

The sample holds many counts of this clonotype. The chain links TRBV12-3 or TRBV12-4 to TRBJ2-7, with no clear D. CDR3 length: 12 amino acids. The V and J ends lost 8 bases and 2 bases respectively, with 10 bases between them. For the CDR3, the DNA is TGTGCCAGCCAAGGCCTAACCTACGAGCAGTACTTC. Its protein is CASQGLTYEQYF.

The V call is TRBV2, the J call TRBJ2-5; TRBD2 matches at 8 bases. The germline gives CDR1 SNHLY, CDR2 FYNNEI. The V and J ends lost 3 bases and 4 bases, in that order; junction bases with no gene match: 4. This CDR3 comprises 14 residues. CDR3 loop: CASSETSARETQYF. CDR3 nucleotide sequence: TGTGCCAGCAGTGAGACTAGCGCCCGAGAGACCCAGTACTTC.

This clonotype was seen many times. The chain joins TRBV12-3 or TRBV12-4 to TRBJ1-5; D gene uncertain. This CDR3 spans 13 amino acids. V was shortened by 3 bases and J by 7 bases, with 10 bases between the two germline ends. The CDR3 region is CASSFERGQPQHF. In DNA form, the CDR3 reads TGTGCCAGCAGTTTCGAGAGAGGGCAGCCCCAGCATTTT.

The table lists this clonotype with a few counts. V usage is TRBV2 and J usage is TRBJ2-7; 10 bases match TRBD2. This CDR3 spans 16 amino acids. Trimming at V came to 8 bases and at J to 7 bases, leaving 17 bases not matched to a gene. In germline, CDR1 is SNHLY, CDR2 FYNNEI. The CDR3 reads CASFGVGLAATIEQYV. Written as DNA, the CDR3 is TGTGCCAGCTTTGGCGTCGGACTAGCGGCGACTATAGAGCAGTACGTC.

The J gene is TRBJ2-3, the V gene TRBV28, with TRBD2 matching 9 bases. The CDR3 totals 14 residues. With V trimmed by 3 bases and J by 3 bases, 1 base remained unmatched. Germline CDR1 and CDR2: MDHEN and SYDVKM. DNA of the CDR3: TGTGCCAGCAGTTTTCTAGCGGGGACAGATACGCAGTATTTT. This sequence encodes CASSFLAGTDTQYF.

The count of this clonotype is one. V gene TRBV13 combines with J gene TRBJ2-7; the match to TRBD2 covers 9 bases. CDR3 length: 14 residues. Germline CDR1 is PRHDT and CDR2 is FYEKMQ (reference sequence). J gave up 2 bases and V 5 bases, and 4 bases lay outside the gene matches. Here the CDR3 DNA reads TGTGCCAGCAGCCCAATAGCGGGGGCCTACGAGCAGTACTTC. Its translation: CASSPIAGAYEQYF.

The V gene is TRBV18, the J gene TRBJ2-5; D unclear. The CDR3 is made up of 17 amino acids. Trimming took 0 bases from V and 3 from J, leaving 17 bases between them. Looked up from germline, CDR1 is KGHSH and CDR2 is LQKENI. In DNA, the CDR3 is TGTGCCAGCTCACCACCGGGGAACAAGGGCGTGGAAGAGACCCAGTACTTC. Its protein product is CASSPPGNKGVEETQYF.

This clonotype was seen ten or more times. The V gene is TRBV7-2, the J gene TRBJ2-7; possible D gene TRBD1, 6 bases. In germline, CDR1 is SGHTA, CDR2 FQGNSA. Trimming stripped 4 bases from V and 2 bases from J, with 15 bases between. There are 15 residues in the CDR3. CDR3 in DNA: TGTGCCAGCAGCTCCCGCTCCAGGGGCCCCTACGAGCAGTACTTC. Translating gives CASSSRSRGPYEQYF. The full variable domain, completed using reference TRBV7-2 and TRBJ2-7, is GAGVSQSPSNKVTEKGKDVELRCDPISGHTALYWYRQSLGQGLEFLIYFQGNSAPDKSGLPSDRFSAERTGGSVSTLTIQRTQQEDSAVYLCASSSRSRGPYEQYFGPGTRLTVT.

This clonotype occurred a few times. The CDR3 sequence: CASSSRQGDLTEAFF. The CDR3 DNA reads TGCGCCAGCAGCTCTCGACAGGGGGATCTCACTGAAGCTTTCTTT. The chain joins TRBV5-1 to TRBJ1-1, with TRBD1 matching over 9 bases. The CDR3 extends over 15 amino acids. V lost 3 bases to trimming and J lost 4 bases; unmatched junction nucleotides: 7. Looked up from germline, CDR1 is SGHRS and CDR2 is YFSETQ. Full variable domain (missing parts from reference TRBV5-1 and TRBJ1-1): KAGVTQTPRYLIKTRGQQVTLSCSPISGHRSVSWYQQTPGQGLQFLFEYFSETQRNKGNFPGRFSGRQFSNSRSEMNVSTLELGDSALYLCASSSRQGDLTEAFFGQGTRLTVV.

Turning to this clonotype: The germline gene is not matched at one end of the junction; a read error may be the cause. The genes are TRBV7-2 and TRBJ2-1; 9 nucleotides line up with TRBD1. The CDR3 has 15 residues. Germline assignment: CDR1 SGHTA and CDR2 FQGNSA. CDR3: CASSLTGQGYSEQFF. In DNA, the CDR3 is TGTGCCAGCAGCTTAACGGGACAGGGTTACAGTGAGCAGTTCTTC.

The chain has TRBV9 and TRBJ2-5; 9 bases fit TRBD1. The germline gives CDR1 SGDLS, CDR2 YYNGEE. Trimming cost V 3 bases and J 3 bases; bases outside gene matches: 6. The CDR3 spans 15 residues. The CDR3 protein is CASSARGDREETQYF. The CDR3 region has the DNA TGTGCCAGCAGCGCCCGCGGGGACAGGGAAGAGACCCAGTACTTC. The whole variable domain, filled in from reference TRBV9 and TRBJ2-5, reads DSGVTQTPKHLITATGQRVTLRCSPRSGDLSVYWYQQSLDQGLQFLIQYYNGEERAKGNILERFSAQQFPDLHSELNLSSLELGDSALYFCASSARGDREETQYFGPGTRLLVL.

This clonotype was detected a few times. The CDR3 protein is CASRGNQPRETQYF. CDR3 sequence (DNA): TGTGCCAGCAGAGGGAACCAACCGAGGGAGACCCAGTACTTC. The chain recombines TRBV25-1 with TRBJ2-5; D uncertain. Trimming took off 6 bases at V and 5 bases at J, with 16 bases between the two ends. In germline, CDR1 is MGHDK, CDR2 SYGVNS. The CDR3 spans 14 residues.

The chain joins TRBV28 to TRBJ2-5; D perhaps matches TRBD2 (5 bases). The V and J ends lost 4 bases and 5 bases respectively, with 14 bases between them. CDR1 is MDHEN and CDR2 is SYDVKM in the germline V gene. The CDR3 extends over 14 amino acids. CDR3 protein: CASSSPGGLETQYF. The CDR3 nucleotides are TGTGCCAGCAGTTCCCCCGGAGGTTTGGAGACCCAGTACTTC.

The chain recombines TRBV12-3 or TRBV12-4 with TRBJ1-1; D gene ambiguous. The CDR3 loop spans 13 amino acids. The V and J ends lost 6 bases and 3 bases respectively, with 11 bases between them. CDR3 loop: CASSPRFDTEAFF. For the CDR3, the DNA is TGTGCCAGCAGCCCCCGATTCGACACTGAAGCTTTCTTT.

V and J are TRBV5-1 and TRBJ1-1, with no clear D. Trimming removed 0 bases from V and 1 base from J, with 7 bases in between. The CDR3 totals 14 residues. Germline V CDR1 and CDR2: SGHRS, YFSETQ. The CDR3 protein is CASSLGGENTEAFF. CDR3 nucleotide sequence: TGCGCCAGCAGCTTGGGCGGGGAGAACACTGAAGCTTTCTTT.

This clonotype was seen at least ten times. The chain joins TRBV11-2 to TRBJ1-1; D is ambiguous. The CDR3 sequence is 13 residues long. Between the trimmed V and J ends, which lost 1 base and 5 bases, there was a span of 8 bases. Germline V gene sequence: CDR1 SGHAT, CDR2 FQNNGV. The CDR3 sequence is CASSLGGLTEAFF. The DNA for the CDR3 is TGTGCCAGCAGCTTAGGGGGTTTGACTGAAGCTTTCTTT.

This clonotype was observed a handful of times. The chain recombines TRBV7-8 with TRBJ1-1, with TRBD1 matching over 8 bases. The CDR3 loop spans 12 amino acids. The V gene end was trimmed by 5 bases and the J gene end by 8 bases; junction bases not matched to a gene: 4. The germline gives CDR1 SGHVS, CDR2 FQNEAQ. The CDR3 coding sequence is TGTGCCAGCAGCAACAGGGACAGGGAAGCTTTCTTT. Translating gives CASSNRDREAFF.

This clonotype appeared a few times. This chain connects TRBV20-1 to TRBJ2-7; D is unclear. The CDR3 contains 13 residues. Germline CDR1 reads DFQATT; CDR2 reads SNEGSKA (reference sequence). The V and J ends lost 3 bases and 1 base respectively, with 10 bases between them. CDR3 nucleotide sequence: TGCAGTGCTAGTGGGCCAAAATCCTACGAGCAGTACTTC. It yields the protein CSASGPKSYEQYF.

This chain connects TRBV15 to TRBJ2-3; 12 bases line up with TRBD2. The CDR3 runs 16 residues. Germline-derived CDR1 and CDR2 are LNHNV and YYDKDF (reference sequence). V shed 4 bases and J 3 bases; nucleotides not matched to a gene: 5. CDR3 protein: CATSIGTSGGTDTQYF. The CDR3 nucleotides read TGTGCCACCAGCATAGGAACTAGCGGGGGGACAGATACGCAGTATTTT.

The sample holds many counts of this clonotype. The chain combines TRBV5-1 with TRBJ1-1; the D gene is possibly TRBD1 (5 bases). Germline assignment: CDR1 SGHRS and CDR2 YFSETQ. Trimming took off 1 base at V and 3 bases at J, with 7 bases between the two ends. This CDR3 spans 13 amino acids. CDR3 amino acids: CASSLSGYTEAFF. DNA for the CDR3: TGCGCCAGCAGCTTGTCAGGGTACACTGAAGCTTTCTTT. Looking up the rest from reference TRBV5-1 and TRBJ1-1 gives the full variable domain: KAGVTQTPRYLIKTRGQQVTLSCSPISGHRSVSWYQQTPGQGLQFLFEYFSETQRNKGNFPGRFSGRQFSNSRSEMNVSTLELGDSALYLCASSLSGYTEAFFGQGTRLTVV.

The CDR3 DNA is TGTGCCAGCAGCCAAGATCGGGCAGGGTCGGCTGAAGCTTTCTTT. Its translation is CASSQDRAGSAEAFF. This chain connects TRBV4-2 to TRBJ1-1, with D possibly being TRBD1 (5 bases). Trimming removed 0 bases at V and 6 bases at J, with 14 bases between. The CDR3 length is 15 residues. The germline gives CDR1 LGHNA, CDR2 YNFKEQ.